This T cell receptor (beta chain) was recovered during a study of CD8+CD57+ T cells in acquired aplastic anemia. Regarding the study as a whole: A set of 25 to 35 CD8+ CDR3 sequences was shared between patients and controls, and these sequences appeared highly expressed in patients.

To note about this clonotype: The antigen is undetermined.

The J segment lost 8 bases and the V segment lost 0 bases, leaving 9 bases of the junction unmatched. Germline V gene sequence: CDR1 LNHNV, CDR2 YYDKDF (reference sequence). The CDR3 covers 16 residues. Patients who underwent sequencing had shown CD8+CD57+ cell expansion by flow cytometry. Diagnosis of severe acquired aplastic anemia applied to all patients. Investigators profiled TCR beta VDJ and CDR3 from genomic DNA template. A single record per CDR3 protein comes from TCRdb applying MiXCR to the reads. The table shows approximately 180,000 distinct CDR3 sequences, with 40% to 55% occurring only once.

This clonotype originated in a human donor with aplastic anemia. The sequenced sample was sorted CD4+, CD8+, or CD8+CD57+ T cells (not recorded which) from PBMCs. This chain connects TRBV15 to TRBJ2-1, with 8 nucleotides matching TRBD2. The CDR3 loop is CATSRDGAGGSHEQFF. The DNA for the CDR3 is TGTGCCACCAGCAGAGATGGGGCGGGAGGAAGCCATGAGCAGTTCTTC.